This paragraph reports one T cell receptor (beta chain). Its antigen is not known. The data belong to a study of blood T cells in healthy people across ages. Regarding the study as a whole: Comparison with aged donors showed that long-lived donors had more naive CD4+ cells and higher diversity.

A sample-barcoded 5' primer and a J-beta primer mix were used in a second PCR of roughly 6 to 11 cycles. The template-switch adaptor, which had 12 random nucleotides, put a tag on each cDNA molecule. TCRdb reprocessed the 5' RACE reads with MiXCR, giving one entry per CDR3 protein. The table includes roughly 650,000 distinct CDR3 sequences, roughly 32% detected once. Germline V gene lookup returns CDR1 SQVTM and CDR2 ANQGSEA. V was pared by 7 bases and J by 5 bases, with 13 bases of the junction left unmatched. CDR3 length: 15 residues. The receptor was isolated from a woman at least 80 years old in good health. The V and J genes are TRBV29-1 and TRBJ2-1; 8 bases align to TRBD2. Sequences were obtained from blood. The CDR3 spells CSAGGSGTLNNEQFF. The CDR3 bases are TGCAGCGCCGGGGGTAGCGGGACCTTAAACAATGAGCAGTTCTTC.